The rows below give T cell receptor beta chains drawn from one sample of a study of beta chain features in type 1 diabetes. Profiled with immunoSEQ multiplex PCR; TCRdb holds only in-frame clones, not every one. Among around 250,000 clones listed, 27% were seen once. Sequencing was done on a sample of central memory CD4+ T cells from blood. These receptors all stem from a man aged 25-40 years in good health. Each CDR3 is given with its conserved first and last residue. Fields, in order: V gene, D gene, J gene, clone size, CDR3 DNA, CDR3 protein. D genes are given only for firm matches. A clone size is listed for some rows: how often the clone was seen (once, few, many), or a class if it is expanded.

V: TRBV10-3
D: NA
J: TRBJ1-1
size: NA
DNA: TGTGCCATCAGAGAGACAGCTCTTATCGACACTGAAGCTTTCTTT
CDR3: CAIRETALIDTEAFF

V: TRBV7-2
D: NA
J: TRBJ2-7
size: NA
DNA: TGTGCCAGCAGCCAGTCCATCTACGAGCAGTACTTC
CDR3: CASSQSIYEQYF

V: TRBV30
D: NA
J: TRBJ1-2
size: NA
DNA: TGTGCCTGGGTCCCAGTATATGGCTACACCTTC
CDR3: CAWVPVYGYTF

V: TRBV29-1
D: TRBD1
J: TRBJ2-7
size: few
DNA: TGCAGCCCAGGACAGGGGGAAGACGAGCAGTACTTC
CDR3: CSPGQGEDEQYF

V: TRBV7-9
D: NA
J: TRBJ2-3
size: NA
DNA: TGTGCCAGCAGCCTAGACGTTACGCAGTATTTT
CDR3: CASSLDVTQYF

V: TRBV5-4
D: TRBD1
J: TRBJ1-1
size: NA
DNA: TGTGCCAGCAGCCAACCCCCCATGGACAGGGATCAAGCTTTCTTT
CDR3: CASSQPPMDRDQAFF

V: TRBV9
D: NA
J: TRBJ2-5
size: NA
DNA: TGTGCCAGCAGCCCTCGACAGAGTCAAGAGACCCAGTACTTC
CDR3: CASSPRQSQETQYF

V: TRBV10-3
D: TRBD2
J: TRBJ2-1
size: NA
DNA: TGTGCCATCAGTGAAAGCGGGAGGGCCTTTGGTGAGCAGTTCTTC
CDR3: CAISESGRAFGEQFF

V: TRBV6-5
D: NA
J: TRBJ2-7
size: NA
DNA: TGTGCCAGCAGTTACCGCATGGGGGGCAACTACGAGCAGTACTTC
CDR3: CASSYRMGGNYEQYF

V: TRBV7-2
D: TRBD2
J: TRBJ2-3
size: NA
DNA: TGTGCCAGCCTTGGGAGGGCCACAGATACGCAGTATTTT
CDR3: CASLGRATDTQYF

V: TRBV6-5
D: TRBD1
J: TRBJ2-1
size: NA
DNA: TGTGCCAGCAGTCAGACAGGGTTAGTTAGTGAGCAGTTCTTC
CDR3: CASSQTGLVSEQFF

V: TRBV15
D: NA
J: TRBJ2-5
size: NA
DNA: TGTGCCACCAGCAGAGCTGGACAGGGAGGGCAAGAGACCCAGTACTTC
CDR3: CATSRAGQGGQETQYF

V: TRBV15
D: NA
J: TRBJ2-3
size: NA
DNA: TGTGCCACCAGCAGAGATCTCGGAGGTCCGACAGATACGCAGTATTTT
CDR3: CATSRDLGGPTDTQYF

V: TRBV7-2
D: NA
J: TRBJ1-1
size: few
DNA: TGTGCCAGCATAGAGAATACCTGGAACACTGAAGCTTTCTTT
CDR3: CASIENTWNTEAFF

V: TRBV7-9
D: NA
J: TRBJ2-4
size: few
DNA: TGTGCCAGCAGCTTAGACTACCAAGGGAACATTCAGTACTTC
CDR3: CASSLDYQGNIQYF

V: TRBV10-1
D: TRBD2
J: TRBJ2-3
size: NA
DNA: TGCGCCACCTCCAGCGGGGGGGTAACAGATACGCAGTATTTT
CDR3: CATSSGGVTDTQYF

V: TRBV6-7
D: NA
J: TRBJ2-7
size: NA
DNA: TGTGCCAGCAGACCACTTGGGAGCTCCTACGAGCAGTACTTC
CDR3: CASRPLGSSYEQYF

V: TRBV29-1
D: NA
J: TRBJ2-3
size: NA
DNA: TGCAGCGGGGCGCTGACGGTTCAAGATACGCAGTATTTT
CDR3: CSGALTVQDTQYF

V: TRBV28
D: NA
J: TRBJ1-2
size: NA
DNA: TGTGCCAGCAGTACCCGGTGGGGCGTCGATGGCTACACCTTC
CDR3: CASSTRWGVDGYTF

V: TRBV29-1
D: NA
J: TRBJ1-2
size: NA
DNA: TGCAGCGTTGATAGTCGTTTGAGTGTTTCATTGGGTGGCTACACCTTC
CDR3: CSVDSRLSVSLGGYTF

V: TRBV2
D: NA
J: TRBJ2-7
size: NA
DNA: TGTGCCAGCAGCGCGAGTTTTTTTCAGTACTTC
CDR3: CASSASFFQYF

V: TRBV5-6
D: NA
J: TRBJ2-7
size: NA
DNA: TGTGCCAGCAGCTTATTAGCGGAACCCTACGAGCAGTACTTC
CDR3: CASSLLAEPYEQYF

V: TRBV5-1
D: NA
J: TRBJ2-3
size: few
DNA: TGCGCCAGCAGCTTGGCCCTTCAGGCCTCTAGCACAGATACGCAGTATTTT
CDR3: CASSLALQASSTDTQYF

V: TRBV5-1
D: TRBD1
J: TRBJ2-7
size: few
DNA: TGCGCCAGCAGCTTACAGGGGGCTTACTACGAGCAGTACTTC
CDR3: CASSLQGAYYEQYF

V: TRBV18
D: TRBD1
J: TRBJ2-7
size: few
DNA: TGTGCCAGCTCACACGAGACAGGGACCTACGAGCAGTACTTC
CDR3: CASSHETGTYEQYF

V: TRBV7-9
D: TRBD1
J: TRBJ2-7
size: once
DNA: TGTGCCAGCAGCCCAAGACCGGGACAGGACGAGCAGTACTTC
CDR3: CASSPRPGQDEQYF

V: TRBV27
D: TRBD2
J: TRBJ2-7
size: NA
DNA: TGTGCCAGCAGAAATCTAGCGGGGGAGCAGTACTTC
CDR3: CASRNLAGEQYF

V: TRBV5-1
D: NA
J: TRBJ1-5
size: NA
DNA: TGCGCCAGCAGCTTGTCGGGGCTTCAGCCCCAGCATTTT
CDR3: CASSLSGLQPQHF

V: TRBV30
D: NA
J: TRBJ2-7
size: NA
DNA: TGTGCCTGGGCTTCAGTGGGAGGAGGGGACGAGCAGTACTTC
CDR3: CAWASVGGGDEQYF

V: TRBV2
D: TRBD1
J: TRBJ1-5
size: few
DNA: TGTGCCAGCAGTTATGGACAGGGGAATCAGCCCCAGCATTTT
CDR3: CASSYGQGNQPQHF

V: TRBV29-1
D: NA
J: TRBJ2-3
size: NA
DNA: TGCAGCGTTGAAGAGTACACAGATACGCAGTATTTT
CDR3: CSVEEYTDTQYF

V: TRBV5-4
D: TRBD2
J: TRBJ2-1
size: few
DNA: TGTGCCAGCAGCCAAGGCCTAGCGGGAGTAAATGAGCAGTTCTTC
CDR3: CASSQGLAGVNEQFF

V: TRBV28
D: NA
J: TRBJ2-7
size: NA
DNA: TGTGCCAGCAGTTTAGGGGGCATAGGGATAAGCGAGCAGTACTTC
CDR3: CASSLGGIGISEQYF

V: TRBV4-1
D: NA
J: TRBJ2-5
size: NA
DNA: TGCGCCAGCGGAACCCAAGAGACCCAGTACTTC
CDR3: CASGTQETQYF

V: TRBV7-2
D: NA
J: TRBJ2-4
size: NA
DNA: TGTGCCAGCAGCTTAGCAGGGGATCAAGCCAAAAACATTCAGTACTTC
CDR3: CASSLAGDQAKNIQYF

V: TRBV5-8
D: NA
J: TRBJ1-5
size: NA
DNA: TGTGCCAGCAGCTTAGGACTAGCGCCAGATAACACAGATACGCAGCATTTT
CDR3: CASSLGLAPDNTDTQHF

V: TRBV5-4
D: NA
J: TRBJ1-2
size: NA
DNA: TGTGCCAGCAGCTTGGAGGCAGGGAACTATGGCTACACCTTC
CDR3: CASSLEAGNYGYTF

V: TRBV7-2
D: NA
J: TRBJ1-3
size: NA
DNA: TGTGCCAGCAGCGGTAAAAGCCCTGGAAACACCATATATTTT
CDR3: CASSGKSPGNTIYF

V: TRBV30
D: NA
J: TRBJ2-2
size: NA
DNA: TGTGCCTGGGCAGGGTTCGCGAACACCGGGGAGCTGTTTTTT
CDR3: CAWAGFANTGELFF

V: TRBV2
D: TRBD2
J: TRBJ2-3
size: NA
DNA: TGTGCCAGCAGTAGTAGCGGGGGGTTCACAGATACGCAGTATTTT
CDR3: CASSSSGGFTDTQYF

V: TRBV27
D: TRBD1
J: TRBJ1-5
size: few
DNA: TGTGCCAGCAGTTTTAGGACAGGGAATCAGCCCCAGCATTTT
CDR3: CASSFRTGNQPQHF

V: TRBV5-6
D: NA
J: TRBJ2-1
size: NA
DNA: TGTGCCAGCAGCTTAGGCGGCGAGCAGTTCTTC
CDR3: CASSLGGEQFF

V: TRBV5-5
D: TRBD1
J: TRBJ2-7
size: NA
DNA: TGTGCCAGCAGCCTGTCCGGGACAGCCAATTACGAGCAGTACTTC
CDR3: CASSLSGTANYEQYF

V: TRBV19
D: NA
J: TRBJ2-6
size: NA
DNA: TGTGCCAGTAGTATATCACGCTCTGGGGCCAACGTCCTGACTTTC
CDR3: CASSISRSGANVLTF

V: TRBV7-6
D: NA
J: TRBJ2-5
size: NA
DNA: TGTGCCAGCAGCCCACGGAGGGAAGAGACCCAGTACTTC
CDR3: CASSPRREETQYF

V: TRBV7-2
D: NA
J: TRBJ1-5
size: few
DNA: TGTGCCAGCAGCGCGGGCGACTATAGCAATCAGCCCCAGCATTTT
CDR3: CASSAGDYSNQPQHF

V: TRBV5-5
D: NA
J: TRBJ2-2
size: medium-sized
DNA: TGTGCCAGCAGCTTGGCGGGCCGCACCGGGGAGCTGTTTTTT
CDR3: CASSLAGRTGELFF

V: TRBV5-4
D: TRBD2
J: TRBJ2-1
size: few
DNA: TGTGCCAGCCGGGGCCGACTAGCGGGGGGAGAGCAGTTCTTC
CDR3: CASRGRLAGGEQFF

V: TRBV28
D: NA
J: TRBJ2-7
size: NA
DNA: TGTGCCACCCGAATGGGCCAGACCTACGAGCAGTACTTC
CDR3: CATRMGQTYEQYF

V: TRBV6-6
D: TRBD2
J: TRBJ2-7
size: few
DNA: TGTGCCAGCAGTCGCGAGCGGGATGGGGAGCAGTACTTC
CDR3: CASSRERDGEQYF